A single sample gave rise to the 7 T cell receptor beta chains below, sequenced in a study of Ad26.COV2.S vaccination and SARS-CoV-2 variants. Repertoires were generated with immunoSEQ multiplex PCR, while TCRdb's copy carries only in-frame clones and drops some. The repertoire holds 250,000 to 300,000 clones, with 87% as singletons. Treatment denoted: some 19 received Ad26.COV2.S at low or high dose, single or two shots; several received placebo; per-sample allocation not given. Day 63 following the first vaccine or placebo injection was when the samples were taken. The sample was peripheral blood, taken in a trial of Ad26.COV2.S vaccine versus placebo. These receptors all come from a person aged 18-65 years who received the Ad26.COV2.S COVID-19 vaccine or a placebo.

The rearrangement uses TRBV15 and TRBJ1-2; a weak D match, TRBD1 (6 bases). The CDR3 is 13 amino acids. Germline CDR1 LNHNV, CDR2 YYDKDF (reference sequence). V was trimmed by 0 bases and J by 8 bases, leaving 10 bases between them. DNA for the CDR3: TGTGCCACCAGCAGAGACTACAGGGACGGCTACACCTTC. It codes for CATSRDYRDGYTF.

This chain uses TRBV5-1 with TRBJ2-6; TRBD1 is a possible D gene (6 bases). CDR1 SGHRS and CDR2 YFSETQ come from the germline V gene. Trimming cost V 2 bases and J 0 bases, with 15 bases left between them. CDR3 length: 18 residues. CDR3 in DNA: TGCGCCAGCAGCTTACAGGGTCCCATTAGCTCTGGGGCCAACGTCCTGACTTTC. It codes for CASSLQGPISSGANVLTF.

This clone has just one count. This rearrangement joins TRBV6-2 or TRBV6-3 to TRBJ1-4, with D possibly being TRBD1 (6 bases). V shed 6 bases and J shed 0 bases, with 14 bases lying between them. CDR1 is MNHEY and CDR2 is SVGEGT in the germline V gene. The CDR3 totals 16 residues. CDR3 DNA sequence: TGTGCCAGCAGCCTACGCTCAGGGGCAACTAATGAAAAACTGTTTTTT. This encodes CASSLRSGATNEKLFF.

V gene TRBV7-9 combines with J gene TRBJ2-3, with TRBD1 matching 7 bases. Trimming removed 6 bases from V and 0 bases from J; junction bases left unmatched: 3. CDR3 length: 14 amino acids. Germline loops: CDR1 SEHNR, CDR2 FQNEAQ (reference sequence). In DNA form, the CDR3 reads TGTGCCAGCAGGGACAGGTGGAGCACAGATACGCAGTATTTT. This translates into CASRDRWSTDTQYF.

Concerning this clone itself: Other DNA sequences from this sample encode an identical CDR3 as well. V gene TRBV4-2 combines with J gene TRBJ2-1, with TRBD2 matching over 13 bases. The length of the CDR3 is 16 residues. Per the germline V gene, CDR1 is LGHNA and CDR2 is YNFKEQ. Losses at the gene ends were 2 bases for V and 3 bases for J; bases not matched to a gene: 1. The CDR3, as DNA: TGTGCCAGCAGCCAACGGACTAGCGGGAGCTACAATGAGCAGTTCTTC. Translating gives CASSQRTSGSYNEQFF.

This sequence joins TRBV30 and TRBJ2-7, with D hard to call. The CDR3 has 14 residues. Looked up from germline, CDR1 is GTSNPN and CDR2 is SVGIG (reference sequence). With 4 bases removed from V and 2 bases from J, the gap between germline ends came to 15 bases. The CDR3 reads CAWNLGRSAYEQYF. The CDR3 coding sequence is TGTGCCTGGAATTTGGGCCGGAGCGCCTACGAGCAGTACTTC.

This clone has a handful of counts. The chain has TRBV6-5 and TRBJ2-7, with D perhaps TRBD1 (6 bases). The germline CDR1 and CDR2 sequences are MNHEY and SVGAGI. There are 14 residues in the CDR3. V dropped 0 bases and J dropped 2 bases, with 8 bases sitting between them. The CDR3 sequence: CASSYSDRTYEQYF. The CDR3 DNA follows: TGTGCCAGCAGTTACTCGGACAGAACCTACGAGCAGTACTTC.